This T cell receptor (beta chain) was retrieved from a study of shared clonotypes between healthy human individuals. Naive CD8 cells, CD45RO-negative and positively selected for CCR7, excluded terminally differentiated effector memory CD45RA+ cells. Evenly divided among several immunoSEQ plates was the genomic DNA of each subset. Produced via immunoSEQ multiplex PCR; TCRdb's table is partial and in-frame only. The table includes around 2,000,000 clones, about 95% detected once. This CDR3 is 14 amino acids long. V was clipped by 10 bases and J by 6 bases; unmatched bases: 7. Germline CDR1 is SGHNT and CDR2 is YYREEE (reference sequence).

This TCR came from a man between 18 and 35 years old in good health. The sequenced sample was naive CD8+ T cells sorted from blood. V usage is TRBV5-4 and J usage is TRBJ2-2; TRBD2 matches at 12 bases. In nucleotides, the CDR3 is TGTGCCTTGTCTACTAGCGGGGGGCCCGGGGAGCTGTTTTTT. Protein: CALSTSGGPGELFF.